A selection of T cell receptor beta chains follows, all from one sample in a study of OX40 agonist ivuxolimab in advanced cancers. Clones were sequenced by immunoSEQ multiplex PCR, and TCRdb holds only the in-frame ones, with some missing. The sample records roughly 13,000 clones, around 74% being singletons. The sequenced sample was CD4+ or CD8+ T cells sorted from blood, obtained in a trial of the OX40 agonist ivuxolimab. Source of these receptors: an adult with an advanced solid tumor such as melanoma, head and neck, liver or kidney cancer. Both conserved end residues are part of each CDR3. A D gene is named only where the DNA matches it firmly. A row's size may be missing; if present it is once, few, many or a size class.

>TRBV21-1|14|NA|NA|TRBJ1-2
CARELVGCDYGYTF
>TRBV30|12|TRBD2|few|TRBJ2-1
CAWRIAGREQFF
>TRBV6-1|15|TRBD1|NA|TRBJ1-5
CASSEGTGMAQPQHF
>TRBV10-3|15|TRBD1|few|TRBJ1-2
CAISEGPGGIYGYTF
>TRBV16|14|NA|NA|TRBJ1-2
CASSQSIRGSGYTF
>TRBV9|15|NA|NA|TRBJ1-2
CASSLEAGSHYGYTF
>TRBV15|16|TRBD2|NA|TRBJ2-3
CATSRSSAGVSDTQYF
>TRBV5-1|17|NA|once|TRBJ1-3
CASSLAPQLSSGNTIYF
>TRBV10-3|16|NA|NA|TRBJ1-1
CAISESGVTLNTEAFF
>TRBV19|15|NA|NA|TRBJ2-7
CASSPPPPRSYEQYF